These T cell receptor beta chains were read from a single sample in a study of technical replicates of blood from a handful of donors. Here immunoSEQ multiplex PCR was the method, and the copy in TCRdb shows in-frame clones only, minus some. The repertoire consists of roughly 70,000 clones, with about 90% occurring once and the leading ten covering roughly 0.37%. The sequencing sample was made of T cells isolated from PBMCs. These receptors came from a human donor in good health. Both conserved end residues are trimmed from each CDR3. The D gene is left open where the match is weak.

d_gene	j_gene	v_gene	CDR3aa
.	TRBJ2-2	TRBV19	ASSVAGVPTGELF
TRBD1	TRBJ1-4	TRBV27	ASSLLGTGSNEKLF
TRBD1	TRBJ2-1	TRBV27	ASSKIQGAEKSYNEQF
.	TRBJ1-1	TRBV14	ASSQVGPTEAF
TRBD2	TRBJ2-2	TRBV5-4	ASSLIAGPDTGELF
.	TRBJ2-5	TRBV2	ASSDRETQY
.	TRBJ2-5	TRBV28	ASRTGVPETQY
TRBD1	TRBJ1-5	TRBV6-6	ASSYSGQVGQPQH
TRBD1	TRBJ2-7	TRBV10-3	ATGGQGTPYEQY
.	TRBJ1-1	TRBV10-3	AISESGGPNTEAF
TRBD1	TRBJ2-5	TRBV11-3	ASSLRTGDEETQY
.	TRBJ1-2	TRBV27	ASSLLEGSDGYT
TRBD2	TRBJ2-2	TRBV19	ASSLGLDGELF
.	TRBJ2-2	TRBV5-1	ASSVTGTGELF
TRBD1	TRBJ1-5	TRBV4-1	ASSPPRQGREFNQPQH
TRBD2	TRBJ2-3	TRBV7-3	ASRLKATSGKRLASTDTQY
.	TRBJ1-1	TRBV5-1	ASSDSPTEAF
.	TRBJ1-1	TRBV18	ASSSTADTEAF
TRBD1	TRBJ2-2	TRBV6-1	ASHGTGLTGELF
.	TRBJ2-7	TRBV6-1	ASRQDSSSYEQY
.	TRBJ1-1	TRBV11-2	ASSLGSPEAF
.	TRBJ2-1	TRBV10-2	ASSEDSYNEQF
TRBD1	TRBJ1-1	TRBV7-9	ASRQGAKAEAF
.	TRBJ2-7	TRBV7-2	ASSLAAYEQY
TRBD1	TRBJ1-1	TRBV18	ASSPWTGGKTSTEAF
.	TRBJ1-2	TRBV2	ASSPPEGFYGYT
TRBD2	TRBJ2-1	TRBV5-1	ASSLRLAGVTAYNEQF
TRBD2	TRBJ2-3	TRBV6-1	ASREEHQAGGVADTQY
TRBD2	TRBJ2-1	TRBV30	AWIAGGTYNEQF
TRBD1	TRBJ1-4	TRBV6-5	ASRDSQNEKLF
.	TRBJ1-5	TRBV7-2	ASSLGTSSNQPQH
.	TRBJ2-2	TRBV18	ASSPLAHTNTGELF
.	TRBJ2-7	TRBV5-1	ASSLVRGSKDEQY
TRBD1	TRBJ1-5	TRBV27	ASSLEGQGYQPQH
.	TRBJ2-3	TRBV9	ASSVAGVWDTQY
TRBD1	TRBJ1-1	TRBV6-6	ASSLGTVKDTEAF
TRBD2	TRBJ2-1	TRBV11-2	ASSQGGGLAGNEQF
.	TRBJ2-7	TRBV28	ASSYHRAYEQY
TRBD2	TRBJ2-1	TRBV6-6	ASSPVAGGRKF
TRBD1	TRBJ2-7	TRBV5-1	ASSWTGEYEQY
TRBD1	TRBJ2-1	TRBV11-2	ASSLRTGQGLYNEQF
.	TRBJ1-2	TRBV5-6	ASSLGEGYT
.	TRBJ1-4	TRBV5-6	ASSFLLNEKLF
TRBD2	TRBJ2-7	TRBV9	ASSVGSGESSYEQY
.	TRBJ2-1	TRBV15	ATSRERELSHEQF
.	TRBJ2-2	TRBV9	ASSVAPGLSGELF
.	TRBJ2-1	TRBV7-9	ASSFSRLGNEQF
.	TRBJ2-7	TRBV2	ASIQGYGSTYEQY
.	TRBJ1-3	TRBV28	ASSSNLGLYSGNTIY